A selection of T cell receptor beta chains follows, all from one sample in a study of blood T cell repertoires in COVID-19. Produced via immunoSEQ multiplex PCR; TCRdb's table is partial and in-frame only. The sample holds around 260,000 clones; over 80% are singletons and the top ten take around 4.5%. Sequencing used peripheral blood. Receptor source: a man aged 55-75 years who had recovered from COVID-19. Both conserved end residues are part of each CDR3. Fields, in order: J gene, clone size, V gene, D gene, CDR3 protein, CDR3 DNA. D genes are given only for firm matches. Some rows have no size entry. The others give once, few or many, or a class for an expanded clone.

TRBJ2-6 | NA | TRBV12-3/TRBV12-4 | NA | CASAYSGANVLTF | TGTGCCAGCGCCTATTCTGGGGCCAACGTCCTGACTTTC
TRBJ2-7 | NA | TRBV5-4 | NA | CASSLVGAGPYEQYF | TGTGCCAGCAGCTTGGTGGGGGCAGGGCCCTACGAGCAGTACTTC
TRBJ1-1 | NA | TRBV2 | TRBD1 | CASSFSIQGGTEAFF | TGTGCCAGCAGTTTTTCTATACAGGGGGGCACTGAAGCTTTCTTT
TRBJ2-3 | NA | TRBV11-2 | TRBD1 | CASSSDRGRTDTQYF | TGTGCCAGCAGCTCGGACAGGGGCCGCACAGATACGCAGTATTTT
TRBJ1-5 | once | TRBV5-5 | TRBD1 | CASSPRQGVGPQHF | TGTGCCAGCAGCCCAAGACAGGGGGTAGGGCCCCAGCATTTT
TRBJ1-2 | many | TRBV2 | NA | CASSDISSRGYTF | TGTGCCAGCAGTGACATCTCCTCGCGTGGCTACACCTTC
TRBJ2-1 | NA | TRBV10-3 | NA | CAISELGSLNEQFF | TGTGCCATCAGTGAGTTAGGGAGTTTGAATGAGCAGTTCTTC
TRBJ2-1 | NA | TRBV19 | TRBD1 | CATRLDRGAYNEQFF | TGTGCCACCCGACTTGACAGGGGGGCTTACAATGAGCAGTTCTTC
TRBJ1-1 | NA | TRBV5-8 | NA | CASSFSWGEMNTEAFF | TGTGCCAGCAGCTTTTCATGGGGGGAGATGAACACTGAAGCTTTCTTT
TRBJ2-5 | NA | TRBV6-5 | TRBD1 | CASSGWTGQETQYF | TGTGCCAGCAGCGGATGGACAGGACAAGAGACCCAGTACTTC
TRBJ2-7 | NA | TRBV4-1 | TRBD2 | CASSLRLAGLGEQYF | TGCGCCAGCAGCCTGCGGCTAGCGGGACTAGGAGAGCAGTACTTC
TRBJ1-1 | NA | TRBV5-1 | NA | CASSPVVNTEAFF | TGCGCCAGCAGCCCGGTTGTGAACACTGAAGCTTTCTTT
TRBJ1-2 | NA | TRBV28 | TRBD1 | CASTFDSTGVYTF | TGTGCCAGTACATTTGATTCGACAGGGGTCTACACCTTC
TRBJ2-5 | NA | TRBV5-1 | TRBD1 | CASSLGLRDREETQYF | TGCGCCAGCAGCTTGGGCCTCCGGGACAGGGAAGAGACCCAGTACTTC
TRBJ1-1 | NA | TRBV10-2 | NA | CASMAEVAEAFF | TGCGCCAGTATGGCAGAGGTGGCTGAAGCTTTCTTT
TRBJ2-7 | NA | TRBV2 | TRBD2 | CASGDASGSVEQYF | TGTGCCAGTGGAGACGCTAGCGGGAGTGTTGAGCAGTACTTC
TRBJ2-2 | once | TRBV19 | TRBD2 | CASSRGLAGVSGELFF | TGTGCCAGTAGCCGCGGACTAGCGGGGGTGTCCGGGGAGCTGTTTTTT
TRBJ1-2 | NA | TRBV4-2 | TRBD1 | CASSQEYRGNYGYTF | TGTGCCAGCAGCCAAGAATACAGGGGGAACTATGGCTACACCTTC
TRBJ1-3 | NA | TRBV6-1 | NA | CASSDRSDSGNTIYF | TGTGCCAGCAGTGACAGGTCCGACTCTGGAAACACCATATATTTT
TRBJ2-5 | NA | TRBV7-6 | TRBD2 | CASSSTSGDWETQYF | TGTGCCAGCAGCTCGACTAGCGGGGACTGGGAGACCCAGTACTTC
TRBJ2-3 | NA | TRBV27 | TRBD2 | CASTMARIGLAGVPDTQYF | TGTGCCAGCACCATGGCGCGTATAGGGTTAGCGGGAGTTCCAGATACGCAGTATTTT
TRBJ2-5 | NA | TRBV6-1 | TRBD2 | CASSEGLGLAGIKETQYF | TGTGCCAGCAGTGAAGGCTTGGGGCTAGCGGGAATTAAAGAGACCCAGTACTTC
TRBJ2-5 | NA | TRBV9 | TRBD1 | CASSASGTEGETQYF | TGTGCCAGCAGCGCCTCCGGGACAGAAGGAGAGACCCAGTACTTC
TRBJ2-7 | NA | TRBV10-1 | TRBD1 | CASSPGGAGSYEQYF | TGCGCCAGCAGTCCAGGGGGCGCGGGCTCCTACGAGCAGTACTTC
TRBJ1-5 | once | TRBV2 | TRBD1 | CASNPSRGFGQPQHF | TGTGCCAGCAACCCTTCCAGGGGGTTTGGGCAGCCCCAGCATTTT
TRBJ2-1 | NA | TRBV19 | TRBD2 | CASSSPLGSGSLNEQFF | TGTGCCAGTAGTAGTCCCCTTGGTAGCGGGAGTCTGAATGAGCAGTTCTTC
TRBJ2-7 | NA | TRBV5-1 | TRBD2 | CASSSGLAGPSLSSEQYF | TGCGCCAGCAGCTCGGGACTAGCGGGGCCATCACTAAGTAGCGAGCAGTACTTC
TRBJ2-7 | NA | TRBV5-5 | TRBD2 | CASSTGLAVSYEQYF | TGTGCCAGCAGCACGGGACTAGCGGTCTCCTACGAGCAGTACTTC
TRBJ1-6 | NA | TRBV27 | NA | CASSLISGSSPLHF | TGTGCCAGCAGTTTAATCTCGGGGAGTTCACCCCTCCACTTT
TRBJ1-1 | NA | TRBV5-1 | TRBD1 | CASSLARGRDFRNTEAFF | TGCGCCAGCAGCCTGGCCAGGGGGCGAGACTTCAGGAACACTGAAGCTTTCTTT
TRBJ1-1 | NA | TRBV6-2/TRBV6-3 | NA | CASSYPPTASVAEAFF | TGTGCCAGCAGTTACCCCCCCACAGCTTCTGTCGCTGAAGCTTTCTTT
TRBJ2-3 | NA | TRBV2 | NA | CASRIGDTYGDTQYF | TGTGCCAGCAGAATCGGGGATACTTACGGAGATACGCAGTATTTT
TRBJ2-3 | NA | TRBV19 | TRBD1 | CASSRQGSSTDTQYF | TGTGCCAGTAGTAGACAGGGGTCCAGCACAGATACGCAGTATTTT
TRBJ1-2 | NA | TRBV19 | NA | CASSMVGGGYTF | TGTGCCAGTAGTATGGTGGGAGGTGGCTACACCTTC
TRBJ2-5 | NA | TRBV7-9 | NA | CASSLAAGEETQYF | TGTGCCAGCAGCTTAGCGGCAGGGGAAGAGACCCAGTACTTC